Listed here are 8 T cell receptor beta chains from one sample, sequenced in a study of T cell responses to AZD1222 COVID-19 vaccine. Clones were sequenced by immunoSEQ multiplex PCR, and TCRdb holds only the in-frame ones, with some missing. The data contain some 140,000 clones, roughly 90% of them seen just once; the ten biggest clones take up about 19%. The sample consisted of peripheral blood, taken on day 0 of AZD1222 vaccination. The source is an adult in good health.

The chain is built from TRBV3-1 (or the pseudogene TRBV3-2) and TRBJ1-3; D is possibly TRBD1 (6 bases). The CDR3 loop spans 17 amino acids. The germline V and J ends were trimmed by 2 bases and 0 bases, with 14 bases remaining between them. The germline V gene encodes CDR1 LGHDT and CDR2 YNNKEL (reference sequence). The CDR3 DNA is TGTGCCAGCAGCCAATCGGGACAACTTTTCTCTGGAAACACCATATATTTT. This gives the protein CASSQSGQLFSGNTIYF.

This chain joins TRBV28 and TRBJ2-3; the match to TRBD2 covers 10 bases. Germline lookup yields CDR1 MDHEN and CDR2 SYDVKM. The CDR3 is made up of 15 amino acids. The junction had 1 base not matched to a gene; V was cut back by 3 bases and J by 1 base. The CDR3 sequence is CASSFTSGGTDTQYF. The CDR3, as DNA: TGTGCCAGCAGTTTTACTAGCGGGGGCACAGATACGCAGTATTTT.

The chain combines TRBV4-1 with TRBJ1-2, with D perhaps matching TRBD1 (5 bases). This CDR3 comprises 14 residues. Germline lookup yields CDR1 MGHRA and CDR2 YSYEKL. Deletions cut 8 bases from V and 4 bases from J, with 17 bases between. The CDR3 region is CASGPPVRGYGYTF. Here the CDR3 DNA reads TGCGCCAGCGGACCCCCAGTTAGGGGCTATGGCTACACCTTC.

The J gene is TRBJ1-2, the V gene TRBV5-1; a possible D gene is TRBD1 (6 bases). Trimming removed 2 bases at V and 6 bases at J, with 8 bases between. CDR3 length equals 12 residues. The germline V gene has CDR1 SGHRS and CDR2 YFSETQ. The CDR3 spells CASSFHRDGYTF. CDR3 DNA: TGCGCCAGCAGCTTTCACAGGGATGGCTACACCTTC.

The chain combines TRBV5-1 with TRBJ2-3; D gene uncertain. The germline gives CDR1 SGHRS, CDR2 YFSETQ. Trimming left V 1 base short and J 4 bases short, with 4 bases between. The CDR3 consists of 12 residues. For the CDR3, the DNA is TGCGCCAGCAGCTTGCCTTCAGATACGCAGTATTTT. This encodes CASSLPSDTQYF.

The rearrangement links TRBV24-1 to TRBJ2-7, with 14 bases matching TRBD2. V shed 5 bases and J 6 bases; nucleotides not matched to a gene: 2. Looked up from germline, CDR1 is KGHDR and CDR2 is SFDVKD. This CDR3 comprises 14 residues. The CDR3 loop is CATSGTSGRTEQYF. The CDR3 coding sequence is TGTGCCACCAGTGGGACTAGCGGGAGGACCGAGCAGTACTTC.

V usage is TRBV29-1 and J usage is TRBJ2-3; D gene ambiguous. This CDR3 contains 14 residues. In germline, CDR1 is SQVTM, CDR2 ANQGSEA. The ends were cut back, 7 bases at V and 6 bases at J, with 20 bases in the middle. The DNA for the CDR3 is TGCAGCGCTGAGCTGGAACTCATCCTTGATACGCAGTATTTT. This codes for CSAELELILDTQYF.

The chain links TRBV7-6 to TRBJ2-1, with TRBD1 matching 10 bases. This CDR3 has 16 residues. V lost 4 bases and J lost 4; bases outside the gene matches: 7. Germline CDR1 SGHVS, CDR2 FNYEAQ. This CDR3 is CASSSLGTGEYNEQFF. DNA for the CDR3: TGTGCCAGCAGCTCCCTCGGGACAGGGGAATACAATGAGCAGTTCTTC.